A single T cell receptor beta chain is shown here with its context. The CDR3 has 13 residues. Germline V gene lookup returns CDR1 SEHNR and CDR2 FQNEAQ (reference sequence). V lost 5 bases and J lost 2, with 8 bases in between. This specimen comes from a study of CD8+CD57+ T cells in acquired aplastic anemia. Profiles of TCR beta VDJ and CDR3 were generated from a genomic DNA template. TCRdb reprocessed the reads via MiXCR and lists one record per CDR3 protein. The table records roughly 58,000 distinct CDR3 sequences, roughly 58% of them present only once. This receptor was obtained from a human donor in good health, serving as a control. The sequenced material came from sorted CD4+, CD8+, or CD8+CD57+ T cells (not recorded which) from PBMCs. J is TRBJ2-3 and V is TRBV7-9; D may correspond to TRBD1 or TRBD2 (5 bases each). CDR3 in DNA: TGTGCCAGCAGCGCAGGGACCACAGATACGCAGTATTTT. Protein sequence: CASSAGTTDTQYF. Variable domain in full (rest from reference TRBV7-9 and TRBJ2-3): DTGVSQNPRHKITKRGQNVTFRCDPISEHNRLYWYRQTLGQGPEFLTYFQNEAQLEKSRLLSDRFSAERPKGSFSTLEIQRTEQGDSAMYLCASSAGTTDTQYFGPGTRLTVL.